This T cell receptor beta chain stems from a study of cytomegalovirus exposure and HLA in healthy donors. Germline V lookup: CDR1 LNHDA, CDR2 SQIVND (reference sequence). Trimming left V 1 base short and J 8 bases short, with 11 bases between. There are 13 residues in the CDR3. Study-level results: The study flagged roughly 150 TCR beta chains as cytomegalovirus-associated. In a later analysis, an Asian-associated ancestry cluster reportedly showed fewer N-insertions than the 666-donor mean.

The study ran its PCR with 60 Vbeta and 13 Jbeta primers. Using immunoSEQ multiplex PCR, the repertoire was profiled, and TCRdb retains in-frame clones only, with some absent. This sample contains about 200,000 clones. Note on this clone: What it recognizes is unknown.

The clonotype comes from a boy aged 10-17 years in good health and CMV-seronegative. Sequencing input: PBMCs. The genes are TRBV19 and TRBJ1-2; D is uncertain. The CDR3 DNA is TGTGCCAGTAGTATAGTGGGCCTGGTAGGCTACACCTTC. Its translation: CASSIVGLVGYTF. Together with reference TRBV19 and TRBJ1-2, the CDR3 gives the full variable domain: DGGITQSPKYLFRKEGQNVTLSCEQNLNHDAMYWYRQDPGQGLRLIYYSQIVNDFQKGDIAEGYSVSREKKESFPLTVTSAQKNPTAFYLCASSIVGLVGYTFGSGTRLTVV.